These T cell receptor beta chains were read from a single sample in a study of post-analysis software for immune sequencing data. Each CDR3 protein gets one entry after TCRdb re-called the PCR reads with MiXCR. The table has 750,000 to 950,000 distinct CDR3 sequences, about 57% seen once; the top ten hold approximately 4.2%. The sample was blood. These receptors came from a girl aged 5-17 years with multiple sclerosis. Both conserved end residues are part of each CDR3. D genes are given only for firm matches. Size is stated for part of the rows, as once, few or many counts, or as a class when the clone is expanded.

d_gene	v_gene	j_gene	abundance	CDR3aa	CDR3nt
TRBD1	TRBV5-1	TRBJ1-6	few	CASSIGQGQSPLHF	TGCGCCAGCAGCATTGGACAGGGCCAATCACCCCTCCACTTT
-	TRBV4-2	TRBJ2-7	-	CTSSQERGNEQYF	TGTACCAGCAGCCAAGAACGCGGGAATGAGCAGTACTTC
-	TRBV29-1	TRBJ2-1	few	CSVPPPDRYNEQFF	TGCAGCGTTCCCCCCCCGGACCGTTACAATGAGCAGTTCTTC
-	TRBV5-1	TRBJ2-7	-	CASSLNRQSISYEQYF	TGCGCCAGCAGCTTGAACCGACAGTCAATCTCCTACGAGCAGTACTTC
-	TRBV14	TRBJ2-1	few	CASSQDLRGEQFF	TGTGCCAGCAGCCAAGATCTTAGGGGTGAGCAGTTCTTC
TRBD1	TRBV11-1	TRBJ1-2	few	CASSFTGGTDGYTF	TGTGCCAGCAGCTTCACAGGGGGCACGGATGGCTACACCTTC
-	TRBV5-5	TRBJ1-1	-	CASSSSQGVTEAFF	TGTGCCAGCAGCTCCTCCCAGGGCGTCACTGAAGCTTTCTTT
-	TRBV3-1	TRBJ1-2	-	CASSLTGQTTGYTF	TGTGCCAGCAGCCTAACAGGACAGACTACCGGCTACACCTTC
-	TRBV4-1	TRBJ2-1	few	CASSQDAAQRAHNEQFF	TGCGCCAGCAGCCAAGATGCGGCCCAGCGGGCACACAATGAGCAGTTCTTC
-	TRBV12-3/TRBV12-4	TRBJ2-1	few	CASSFLVRRGTSGEQFF	TGTGCCAGCAGTTTTCTTGTCCGCAGGGGAACTTCGGGTGAGCAGTTCTTC
-	TRBV7-9	TRBJ2-4	-	CASSLGSWPSGRAKNIQYF	TGTGCCAGCAGCTTAGGCTCCTGGCCTTCGGGGAGAGCCAAAAACATTCAGTACTTC
-	TRBV27	TRBJ2-3	-	CASSLGGLRTDTQYF	TGTGCCAGCAGTTTAGGGGGTCTTAGGACAGATACGCAGTATTTT
TRBD1	TRBV5-1	TRBJ1-2	-	CANSPTGEGNGYTF	TGCGCCAACAGCCCGACAGGGGAGGGGAATGGCTACACCTTC
-	TRBV14	TRBJ1-1	-	CASSQDYGAGEAFF	TGTGCCAGCAGCCAAGATTATGGAGCTGGCGAAGCTTTCTTT
TRBD1	TRBV15	TRBJ1-2	-	CATSRELGTGVGYTF	TGTGCCACCAGCAGAGAGCTCGGGACAGGGGTTGGCTACACCTTC
TRBD2	TRBV5-1	TRBJ2-7	-	CASSRLAGPSYEQYF	TGCGCCAGCAGCCGACTAGCGGGGCCATCCTACGAGCAGTACTTC
TRBD1	TRBV4-1	TRBJ2-5	-	CASSQGTGAPLQETQYF	TGCGCCAGCAGCCAAGGGACAGGAGCCCCGCTCCAAGAGACCCAGTACTTC